This T cell receptor (beta chain) originates from a study of T cells in women clearing cervical HPV infection. At the level of the study: Case blood was drawn when the lesion was first found; control blood after infection became undetectable. HLA type stays a possible confounder, typing being limited. For cases, blood was sampled a median 149 days after lesion detection, interquartile range about 90 to 230 days. Findings and limits, study-wide: CIN3+ cases had significantly higher TCR repertoire richness than controls, but evenness did not differ.

V lost 7 bases and J 0 bases, leaving 17 bases between the germline ends. The CDR3 sequence is 15 residues long. CDR1 is SGHNT and CDR2 is YYREEE in the germline V gene (reference sequence). Notes on this clone: The target antigen is unknown. Read sequence stops 3 residues before the CDR3 end, and the germline J gene provides the missing end.

Libraries were prepared by immunoSEQ multiplex PCR; TCRdb keeps only in-frame clonotypes and omits some of them. Across approximately 35,000 clones, the top ten clones capture around 1.6% of the sample. This TCR was sampled from a woman aged 18 to 75 with a cervical HPV16 infection that either progressed to CIN3+ or cleared (not recorded which). Sequencing used blood buffy coat. The chain has TRBV5-4 and TRBJ2-7; a possible D gene is TRBD2 (5 bases). The CDR3 bases that were read are TGTGCCAGCTCAGCTTCTCCGGGGAGCTCCTACGAG. It yields the protein CASSASPGSSYE. The full-length CDR3 reads as CASSASPGSSYEQYF. Drawing the rest from reference TRBV5-4 and TRBJ2-7, the complete variable domain is ETGVTQSPTHLIKTRGQQVTLRCSSQSGHNTVSWYQQALGQGPQFIFQYYREEENGRGNFPPRFSGLQFPNYSSELNVNALELDDSALYLCASSASPGSSYEQYFGPGTRLTVT.